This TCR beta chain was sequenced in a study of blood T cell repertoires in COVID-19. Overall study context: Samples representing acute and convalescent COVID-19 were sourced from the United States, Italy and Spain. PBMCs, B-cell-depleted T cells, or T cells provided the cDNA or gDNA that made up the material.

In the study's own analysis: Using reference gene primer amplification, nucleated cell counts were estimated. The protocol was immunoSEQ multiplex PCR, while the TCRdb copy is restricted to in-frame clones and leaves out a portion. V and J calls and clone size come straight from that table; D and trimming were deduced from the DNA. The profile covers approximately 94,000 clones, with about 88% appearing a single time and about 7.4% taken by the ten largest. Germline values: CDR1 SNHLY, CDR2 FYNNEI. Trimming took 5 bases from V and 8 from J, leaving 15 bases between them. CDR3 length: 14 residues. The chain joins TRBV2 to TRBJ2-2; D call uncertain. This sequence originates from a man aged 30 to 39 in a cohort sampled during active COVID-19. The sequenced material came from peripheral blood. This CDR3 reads CASSPRSLIGELFF. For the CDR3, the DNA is TGTGCCAGCAGTCCTCGGTCCCTTATTGGGGAGCTGTTTTTT.